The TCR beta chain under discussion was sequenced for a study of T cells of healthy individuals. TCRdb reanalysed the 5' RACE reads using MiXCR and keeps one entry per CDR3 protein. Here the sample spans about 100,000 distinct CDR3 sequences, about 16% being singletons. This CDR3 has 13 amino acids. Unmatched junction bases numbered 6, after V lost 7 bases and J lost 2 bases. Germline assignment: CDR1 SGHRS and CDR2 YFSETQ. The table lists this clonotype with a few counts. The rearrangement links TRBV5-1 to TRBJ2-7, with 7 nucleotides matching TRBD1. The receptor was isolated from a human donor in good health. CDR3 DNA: TGCGCCAGCCGGGCGACAGGGACCTACGAGCAGTACTTC. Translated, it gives CASRATGTYEQYF.